The source of this T cell receptor beta chain is a study of T cells in Graves' hyperthyroidism and ophthalmopathy. What was amplified from RNA transcripts were TCR beta CDR3 regions. An initial round of RT-PCR targeting the TCR CDR3 relied on the HTBI primer set. MiXCR was run by TCRdb on the multiplex PCR reads, yielding one entry per CDR3 protein. The sample records about 400,000 distinct CDR3 sequences, about 13% being singletons. The CDR3 length is 15 residues. V trimming: 0 bases; J trimming: 4 bases; junction bases outside the gene matches: 6. Germline V lookup: CDR1 SGDLS, CDR2 YYNGEE. This clonotype was obtained from a woman younger than 30 with Graves' hyperthyroidism. Source material: blood. The gene calls are TRBV9 and TRBJ1-2, with 7 bases that match TRBD1. CDR3 sequence reads: CASSVGQGRTYGYTF. The DNA of the CDR3 is TGTGCCAGCAGCGTAGGACAGGGAAGAACCTATGGCTACACCTTC.